The source of this TCR beta chain is a study of neurological immune-mediated disorders. The team produced cDNA through 5'RACE using 10-nucleotide random UMIs. TCRdb reprocessed the 5' RACE reads with MiXCR, giving one entry per CDR3 protein. The profile shows approximately 74,000 distinct CDR3 sequences, around 9.9% of them singletons. This clonotype was counted many times. Its specificity is unknown. Regarding the study as a whole: None of the CDR3 amino acid sequences found in expanded clones was shared across subjects. This suggests that the TCR-beta repertoires were private in all groups.

The sample consisted of PBMCs. The TCR was taken from a man aged 50 to 60 in good health.

In DNA form, the CDR3 reads TGCAGTGCTAGGGCGTTTGGGGATCAGCCCCAGCATTTT. It codes for CSARAFGDQPQHF. The rearrangement uses TRBV20-1 and TRBJ1-5; D remains ambiguous. CDR1 is DFQATT and CDR2 is SNEGSKA in the germline V gene (reference sequence). Trimming took off 3 bases at V and 5 bases at J, with 11 bases between the two ends. This CDR3 comprises 13 residues.